This entry describes one TCR beta chain. The data originate from a study of OX40 agonist ivuxolimab in advanced cancers. Study in general: At 0.01 to 10 mg/kg, ivuxolimab was administered intravenously to patients every 2 weeks.

Repertoires were generated with immunoSEQ multiplex PCR, while TCRdb's copy carries only in-frame clones and drops some. The sample includes around 66,000 clones, about nine tenths seen only once; the top ten take 15% to 20%. With V trimmed by 5 bases and J by 3 bases, 8 bases remained unmatched. Germline assignment: CDR1 SGHVS and CDR2 FNYEAQ. This CDR3 is 17 amino acids long. This clonotype was obtained from an adult with an advanced solid tumor such as melanoma, head and neck, liver or kidney cancer. Source: CD4+ or CD8+ T cells sorted from blood, taken in a trial of the OX40 agonist ivuxolimab. The rearrangement joins TRBV7-6 to TRBJ2-4; TRBD1 matches at 12 bases. CDR3 loop: CASSQWDRGLFKNIQYF. For the CDR3, the DNA is TGTGCCAGCAGCCAGTGGGACAGGGGGCTATTCAAAAACATTCAGTACTTC. The whole variable domain, remainder taken from reference TRBV7-6 and TRBJ2-4, is GAGVSQSPRYKVTKRGQDVALRCDPISGHVSLYWYRQALGQGPEFLTYFNYEAQQDKSGLPNDRFSAERPEGSISTLTIQRTEQRDSAMYRCASSQWDRGLFKNIQYFGAGTRLSVL.